This T cell receptor beta chain originates from a study of blood T cell repertoires in COVID-19. Looking at the study overall: The cDNA or gDNA used as material had been derived from T cells, B-cell-depleted T cells, or PBMCs.

In the authors' workflow: Estimation of nucleated cell counts relied on the amplification of reference gene primers. TCRdb's table, derived via immunoSEQ multiplex PCR, lists solely in-frame clones and lacks some. The V and J calls and the clone size are those of that table, but D and trimming were determined from the DNA. The sample holds about 250,000 clones; more than 65% are singletons and the top ten take around 16%. Enrolled during active infection, Seattle patients were then followed longitudinally. The sequence came from a person aged 65-85 years with COVID-19, enrolled during active disease. Sequenced material: peripheral blood.

The CDR3 DNA reads as TGTGCCAGCAGTGAAGGGACTAGCGGGACTGATGAGCAGTTCTTC. Translated: CASSEGTSGTDEQFF. V usage is TRBV2 and J usage is TRBJ2-1, with TRBD2 matching 12 bases. CDR1 is SNHLY, CDR2 FYNNEI, per germline. V shed 1 base, J shed 8 bases, and the junction held 3 bases outside the gene matches. This CDR3 contains 15 residues.